These T cell receptor beta chains were read from a single sample in a study of Ad26.COV2.S vaccination and SARS-CoV-2 variants. Only in-frame clones appear in the TCRdb table, and some are missing; sequencing was by immunoSEQ multiplex PCR. The table lists roughly 700,000 clones, roughly 90% of them singletons. The material was peripheral blood, obtained in a trial of Ad26.COV2.S vaccine versus placebo. The receptor source for this set is a person between 18 and 65 years old who received the Ad26.COV2.S COVID-19 vaccine or a placebo. CDR3s include the opening cysteine and the closing phenylalanine or tryptophan. The D gene is left open where the match is weak. A row's size may be missing; if present it is once, few, many or a size class.

clone size	D gene	V gene	J gene	CDR3 protein	CDR3 DNA
NA	NA	TRBV4-1	TRBJ2-1	CASSPGLDEQFF	TGCGCCAGCAGCCCTGGACTCGATGAGCAGTTCTTC
NA	TRBD2	TRBV9	TRBJ2-2	CASSVDLAGGLTGELFF	TGTGCCAGCAGCGTAGATTTAGCGGGGGGGCTAACCGGGGAGCTGTTTTTT
NA	NA	TRBV7-6	TRBJ2-2	CASSLNRRGATGELFF	TGTGCCAGCAGCTTGAACAGGAGGGGGGCAACCGGGGAGCTGTTTTTT
NA	TRBD1	TRBV30	TRBJ2-7	CAWSADRGHYEQYF	TGTGCCTGGAGCGCTGACAGGGGCCACTACGAGCAGTACTTC
NA	TRBD1	TRBV6-2/TRBV6-3	TRBJ1-5	CASSYRQGRGQPQHF	TGTGCCAGCAGTTACCGACAGGGAAGAGGACAGCCCCAGCATTTT
NA	NA	TRBV7-2	TRBJ2-1	CASSLESYNEQFF	TGTGCCAGCAGCCTAGAATCCTACAATGAGCAGTTCTTC
once	TRBD2	TRBV5-4	TRBJ2-7	CASSLGLAGASYEQYF	TGTGCCAGCAGCTTGGGACTAGCGGGGGCGTCCTACGAGCAGTACTTC
NA	NA	TRBV20-1	TRBJ1-1	CSPYGTEAFF	TGCAGTCCCTATGGTACTGAAGCTTTCTTT
NA	NA	TRBV6-5	TRBJ1-3	CATGPLSGNTIYF	TGTGCCACCGGACCGCTCTCTGGAAACACCATATATTTT
NA	NA	TRBV7-6	TRBJ1-2	CASSLAPGSGYTF	TGTGCCAGCAGCTTAGCGCCAGGGAGTGGCTACACCTTC
NA	NA	TRBV6-1	TRBJ2-7	CASSEGPSIWGVSYEQYF	TGTGCCAGCAGTGAAGGCCCCTCAATCTGGGGTGTCTCCTACGAGCAGTACTTC
NA	TRBD2	TRBV2	TRBJ2-7	CASSGLAGSYEQYF	TGTGCCAGCAGCGGACTAGCGGGCTCCTACGAGCAGTACTTC
NA	NA	TRBV6-5	TRBJ1-6	CASGKGDSYNSPLHF	TGTGCCAGCGGTAAGGGTGACTCCTATAATTCACCCCTCCACTTT
NA	NA	TRBV30	TRBJ2-5	CAWQYGQQETQYF	TGTGCCTGGCAATACGGACAGCAAGAGACCCAGTACTTC
many	NA	TRBV5-8	TRBJ1-1	CASSLVGGNTEAFF	TGTGCCAGCAGCTTGGTCGGGGGAAACACTGAAGCTTTCTTT
NA	NA	TRBV18	TRBJ2-7	CASSPPMDREQYF	TGTGCCAGCTCACCACCGATGGACCGCGAGCAGTACTTC
NA	TRBD2	TRBV11-2	TRBJ2-7	CASSSRTTSGDYEQYF	TGTGCCAGCAGCTCTCGAACGACTAGCGGGGATTACGAGCAGTACTTC
NA	NA	TRBV11-2	TRBJ1-3	CASSPRTGPSSGNTIYF	TGTGCCAGCAGCCCCCGGACGGGACCCTCCTCTGGAAACACCATATATTTT
NA	TRBD1	TRBV30	TRBJ1-5	CAWSNGQGGQPQHF	TGTGCCTGGAGTAACGGCCAGGGGGGACAGCCCCAGCATTTT
NA	NA	TRBV5-1	TRBJ2-3	CASSFSTSTDTQYF	TGCGCCAGCAGCTTTTCGACTAGCACAGATACGCAGTATTTT
NA	NA	TRBV4-2	TRBJ2-3	CASSPRAADTQYF	TGTGCCAGCAGCCCCCGTGCAGCAGATACGCAGTATTTT
NA	NA	TRBV2	TRBJ2-7	CASSEWVSYEQYF	TGTGCCAGCAGTGAATGGGTATCCTACGAGCAGTACTTC
once	NA	TRBV5-1	TRBJ1-5	CASSTDPSGNQPQHF	TGCGCCAGCAGCACCGATCCGTCGGGCAATCAGCCCCAGCATTTT
NA	NA	TRBV7-8	TRBJ2-2	CASSLRPGQSTGELFF	TGTGCCAGCAGCCTCCGCCCCGGACAGTCCACCGGGGAGCTGTTTTTT
NA	NA	TRBV24-1	TRBJ2-5	CATSDLWGETQYF	TGTGCCACCAGTGATTTGTGGGGAGAGACCCAGTACTTC
NA	NA	TRBV5-1	TRBJ2-7	CASSFGRPYEQYF	TGCGCCAGCAGCTTCGGCAGACCCTACGAGCAGTACTTC
NA	NA	TRBV5-1	TRBJ2-3	CASSFPSSTDTQYF	TGCGCCAGCAGCTTCCCATCCAGCACAGATACGCAGTATTTT
NA	NA	TRBV21-1	TRBJ2-3	CASSWGEGTDTQYF	NA
NA	NA	TRBV25-1	TRBJ1-6	CASSEQDNSPLHF	TGTGCCAGCAGTGAACAGGATAATTCACCCCTCCACTTT